This T cell receptor beta chain appears in the sequencing data of a study of shared clonotypes between healthy human individuals. Points from the study as a whole: For naive CD4 cells, approximately 5% of clonotypes were shared across a handful of donors. Naive subsets usually exceeded memory subsets in estimated richness. Though the depth was large, rarefaction showed that sorted-subset sequencing was incomplete. Clonotype sharing among donors was thought likely to change with sequencing depth.

The CDR3 runs to 15 residues. The V gene's germline CDR1 is SGDLS and CDR2 YYNGEE. J gave up 5 bases and V 2 bases, and 5 bases lay outside the gene matches. Libraries were prepared by immunoSEQ multiplex PCR; TCRdb keeps only in-frame clonotypes and omits some of them. The table includes some 2.1 million clones, over 85% detected once. To note about this clone: The target antigen is unknown.

CD8 cells classed as naive were CD45RO-negative and positively selected for CCR7, excluding terminally differentiated effector memory CD45RA+ cells. The clonotype originates from a man aged 18 to 30 in good health. The V gene is TRBV9, the J gene TRBJ2-3, with 10 bases matching TRBD2. The sample taken for sequencing was naive CD8+ T cells sorted from blood. The DNA of the CDR3 is TGTGCCAGCAGCGTTCAGCGGGAGGGTGTAGATACGCAGTATTTT. It is translated as CASSVQREGVDTQYF.